The T cell receptor beta chain under discussion was sequenced for a study of cytomegalovirus exposure and HLA in healthy donors. Overall study context: Per a later analysis, the approximately 700 first-cohort and 110 or so validation repertoires shared one platform. Study-level results: The study listed 164 cytomegalovirus-associated TCR beta chains.

Concerning this clone itself: Its antigen is still unknown.

V lost 5 bases and J 3 bases, leaving 11 bases between the germline ends. Germline loops: CDR1 MNHEY, CDR2 SMNVEV (reference sequence). The CDR3 is 13 amino acids. Using immunoSEQ multiplex PCR, the repertoire was profiled, and TCRdb retains in-frame clones only, with some absent. The sample records 120,000 or so clones, around 86% being singletons. The V and J genes are TRBV27 and TRBJ2-7; TRBD1 is a possible D gene (6 bases). The sequencing sample was made of PBMCs. The clonotype originates from a woman under 30 in good health and CMV-seronegative. As DNA, the CDR3 is TGTGCCAGCAGTCTTGCAGGGGACTACGAGCAGTACTTC. This translates into CASSLAGDYEQYF.